This entry lists 19 T cell receptor beta chains sequenced from one sample in a study of cytomegalovirus exposure and HLA in healthy donors. 60 Vbeta and 13 Jbeta primers were used in PCR. Clones were read by immunoSEQ multiplex PCR, and TCRdb kept only the in-frame ones, dropping some. Among some 150,000 clones listed, approximately 79% were seen once. Sequencing was performed on PBMCs. These receptors were obtained from a man aged 35 to 55 in good health and CMV-seronegative.

The genes are TRBV7-9 and TRBJ1-2; D may be TRBD1 (5 bases). From germline, CDR1 is SEHNR and CDR2 FQNEAQ (reference sequence). The ends were cut back, 1 base at V and 8 bases at J, with 14 bases in the middle. This CDR3 is built from 14 residues. CDR3 loop: CASSLVERGRGYTF. The DNA of the CDR3 is TGTGCCAGCAGCTTAGTAGAAAGGGGTCGCGGCTACACCTTC.

V and J are TRBV7-2 and TRBJ2-7, with TRBD1 matching 10 bases. This CDR3 contains 17 residues. J gave up 5 bases and V 0 bases, and 10 bases lay outside the gene matches. In germline, CDR1 is SGHTA, CDR2 FQGNSA. The CDR3 DNA sequence: TGTGCCAGCAGCTTAGCTCCGGGACAGGGGCGCGCTAACGAGCAGTACTTC. Translation: CASSLAPGQGRANEQYF.

With respect to this clone: One end of the junction is discordant with germline, which a read error may explain. The V gene is TRBV7-9, the J gene TRBJ1-4; TRBD1 matches 10 bases. This CDR3 has 16 residues. Germline V lookup: CDR1 SEHNR, CDR2 FQNEAQ (reference sequence). The CDR3 loop is CSSSAGQGEGNEKLFF. CDR3 nucleotide sequence: TGTTCCAGCAGCGCAGGACAGGGGGAGGGTAATGAAAAACTGTTTTTT.

J is TRBJ2-6 and V is TRBV30; 9 nucleotides match TRBD1. CDR1 is GTSNPN, CDR2 SVGIG, per germline (reference sequence). Trimming cost V 1 base and J 1 base; bases outside gene matches: 5. The CDR3 spans 17 residues. The CDR3 DNA sequence: TGTGCCTGGAGTGAGGGGACAGGGAGGTCTGGGGCCAACGTCCTGACTTTC. Protein product: CAWSEGTGRSGANVLTF.

This rearrangement joins TRBV6-1 to TRBJ2-2, with TRBD2 identical over 7 bases. The germline V gene encodes CDR1 MNHNS and CDR2 SASEGT. The CDR3 consists of 16 residues. J gave up 2 bases and V 3 bases, and 6 bases lay outside the gene matches. The CDR3 DNA reads as TGTGCCAGCAGTGACCCGGGAGGCCCCAACACCGGGGAGCTGTTTTTT. Amino acids: CASSDPGGPNTGELFF.

The chain recombines TRBV27 with TRBJ2-5, with D tentatively TRBD2 (5 bases). The CDR3 consists of 15 residues. The V gene's germline CDR1 is MNHEY and CDR2 SMNVEV (reference sequence). The V end was cut by 0 bases, the J end by 5 bases, with 13 bases between. The CDR3 DNA reads as TGTGCCAGCAGTTTATCGGCCGGACTGGGGGAGACCCAGTACTTC. This sequence encodes CASSLSAGLGETQYF.

The V gene is TRBV5-1, the J gene TRBJ1-2, with D perhaps TRBD1 (6 bases). The CDR3 runs to 16 residues. CDR1 SGHRS and CDR2 YFSETQ come from the germline V gene. The V gene lost 4 bases and the J gene lost 7 bases, with 23 bases spanning the gap. CDR3 amino acids: CASSARGGQLDGGYTF. The CDR3 coding sequence is TGCGCCAGCAGCGCAAGAGGGGGACAACTTGATGGTGGCTACACCTTC.

The count of this clone is one. CDR3: CASSRQVDNEQFF. Here the CDR3 DNA reads TGTGCCAGTAGTCGGCAGGTGGACAATGAGCAGTTCTTC. V gene TRBV19 combines with J gene TRBJ2-1; D is unresolved. Germline V gene data show CDR1 as LNHDA and CDR2 as SQIVND (reference sequence). V was cut by 5 bases and J by 5 bases, with 10 bases left in between. This CDR3 has 13 amino acids.

The chain employs TRBV5-4 and TRBJ2-7, with 10 bases aligning to TRBD2. CDR3 size: 16 residues. CDR1 and CDR2 (germline): SGHNT, YYREEE (reference sequence). Trimming took 4 bases from V and 7 from J; bases not matched to a gene: 14. The CDR3: CASSIGTSAPGGEQYF. CDR3 bases: TGTGCCAGCAGCATAGGGACTAGCGCTCCGGGGGGAGAGCAGTACTTC.

The V call is TRBV2, the J call TRBJ2-3; possible D gene TRBD2, 6 bases. The CDR3 covers 14 residues. Germline CDR1 SNHLY, CDR2 FYNNEI. V lost 5 bases to trimming and J lost 4 bases, with 13 bases between them. DNA of the CDR3: TGTGCCAGCAGTCAGGAGGGCGGAGCAGATACGCAGTATTTT. Its protein product is CASSQEGGADTQYF. Complete variable domain (other parts from reference TRBV2 and TRBJ2-3): EPEVTQTPSHQVTQMGQEVILRCVPISNHLYFYWYRQILGQKVEFLVSFYNNEISEKSEIFDDQFSVERPDGSNFTLKIRSTKLEDSAMYFCASSQEGGADTQYFGPGTRLTVL.

The J gene is TRBJ2-5, the V gene TRBV14; 8 positions agree with TRBD2. J lost 2 bases, V lost 4 bases, and 6 bases had no gene match. The CDR3 runs to 15 residues. The germline V gene encodes CDR1 SGHDN and CDR2 FVKESK. This CDR3 reads CASSRQLAVQETQYF. CDR3 DNA: TGTGCCAGCAGCCGCCAACTAGCGGTACAAGAGACCCAGTACTTC.

This clone was observed a single time. The junction departs from the called germline gene at one end, perhaps through a read error. V usage is TRBV7-9 and J usage is TRBJ1-2; TRBD1 is a possible D gene (6 bases). The length of the CDR3 is 12 residues. Germline CDR1 and CDR2: SEHNR and FQNEAQ (reference sequence). CDR3 sequence reads: CSSSFNRAGYTF. In nucleotides, the CDR3 is TGTTCCAGCAGCTTCAACAGGGCCGGCTACACCTTC.

The genes are TRBV28 and TRBJ2-1; 11 bases are a match to TRBD2. This CDR3 contains 18 residues. Germline V lookup: CDR1 MDHEN, CDR2 SYDVKM. Unmatched junction bases numbered 16, after V lost 5 bases and J lost 7 bases. The CDR3 protein is CASSQATQTSGKLNEQFF. CDR3 DNA sequence: TGTGCCAGCAGTCAAGCCACTCAGACTAGCGGGAAGTTGAATGAGCAGTTCTTC.

This chain uses TRBV6-1 with TRBJ1-1; D is perhaps TRBD1 (5 bases). The CDR3 loop spans 14 amino acids. Per germline, CDR1 MNHNS and CDR2 SASEGT. V was cut by 10 bases and J by 0 bases, with 15 bases left in between. DNA for the CDR3: TGTGCCACCTCACTACAGGCGATGAACACTGAAGCTTTCTTT. Residues: CATSLQAMNTEAFF.

This clone came up once. J is TRBJ1-1 and V is TRBV9; tentatively, D is TRBD1 (5 bases). CDR3 length equals 15 residues. In germline, CDR1 is SGDLS, CDR2 YYNGEE. V was clipped by 0 bases and J by 0 bases, with 9 bases between them. The CDR3 DNA sequence: TGTGCCAGCAGCGTAGGGGTGGGGCTGAACACTGAAGCTTTCTTT. It codes for CASSVGVGLNTEAFF.

The gene calls are TRBV7-6 and TRBJ2-3, with 8 bases that match TRBD2. CDR1 and CDR2 (germline): SGHVS, FNYEAQ. Germline trimming cut 5 bases from V and 2 bases from J; bases unmatched to any gene: 6. This CDR3 spans 15 amino acids. CDR3 nucleotides: TGTGCCAGCAGCCGTAGCGGGATTACCACAGATACGCAGTATTTT. This encodes CASSRSGITTDTQYF.

This clone was observed a handful of times. For the CDR3, the DNA is TGTGCCAGCAGTTACTCGGGCAACAGCCACAATGAGCAGTTCTTC. It translates to CASSYSGNSHNEQFF. The chain employs TRBV6-5 and TRBJ2-1; no reliable D call. This CDR3 is 15 amino acids long. Trimming removed 0 bases from V and 5 bases from J, with 11 bases in between. CDR1 is MNHEY, CDR2 SVGAGI, per germline.

The rearrangement joins TRBV19 to TRBJ2-2; 8 bases line up with TRBD2. The CDR3 has 15 amino acids. The junction had 7 bases not matched to a gene; V was cut back by 10 bases and J by 0 bases. From germline, CDR1 is LNHDA and CDR2 SQIVND (reference sequence). CDR3 sequence (DNA): TGTGCCACCGCGGGGGGTGCTCCGAACACCGGGGAGCTGTTTTTT. This encodes CATAGGAPNTGELFF. Drawing the rest from reference TRBV19 and TRBJ2-2, the complete variable domain is DGGITQSPKYLFRKEGQNVTLSCEQNLNHDAMYWYRQDPGQGLRLIYYSQIVNDFQKGDIAEGYSVSREKKESFPLTVTSAQKNPTAFYLCATAGGAPNTGELFFGEGSRLTVL.

The CDR3 loop reads CASSQGASGTQYF. In DNA, the CDR3 is TGCGCCAGCAGCCAAGGTGCATCCGGTACGCAGTATTTT. The chain carries TRBV4-3 and TRBJ2-3; D gene unclear. This CDR3 is built from 13 residues. Deletions cut 1 base from V and 8 bases from J, with 10 bases between. Germline V gene data show CDR1 as LGHNA and CDR2 as YSLEER.